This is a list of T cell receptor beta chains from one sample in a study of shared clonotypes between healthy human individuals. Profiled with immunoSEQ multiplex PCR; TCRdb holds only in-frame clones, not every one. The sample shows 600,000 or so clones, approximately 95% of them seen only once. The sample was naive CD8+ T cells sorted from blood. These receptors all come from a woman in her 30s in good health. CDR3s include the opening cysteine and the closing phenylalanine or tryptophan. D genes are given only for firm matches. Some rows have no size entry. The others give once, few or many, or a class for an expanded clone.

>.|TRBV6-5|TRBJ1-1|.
TGTGCCAGCAGTTACTCTGGGTTCGCCCGGAACACTGAAGCTTTCTTT
CASSYSGFARNTEAFF
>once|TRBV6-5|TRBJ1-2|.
TGTGCCAGCAGTTACTCGTCGGGCTCGGGTGTCTATGGCTACACCTTC
CASSYSSGSGVYGYTF
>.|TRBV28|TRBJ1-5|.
TGTGCCAGCAGTTTGCCCCCAAGCTATAGCAATCAGCCCCAGCATTTT
CASSLPPSYSNQPQHF
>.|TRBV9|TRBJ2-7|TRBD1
TGTGCCAGCACGATAACAGGGGCTGAGCAGTACTTC
CASTITGAEQYF
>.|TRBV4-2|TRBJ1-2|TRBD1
TGTGCCAGCAGCCTGGGACAGGTAGCGTACTATGGCTACACCTTC
CASSLGQVAYYGYTF
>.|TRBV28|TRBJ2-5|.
TGTGCCAGCAGCAAGTACCAAGAGACCCAGTACTTC
CASSKYQETQYF
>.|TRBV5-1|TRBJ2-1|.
TGCGCCAGCAGCTTGGCCGGGACCAGCAATGAGCAGTTCTTC
CASSLAGTSNEQFF
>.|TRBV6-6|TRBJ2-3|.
TGTGCCAGCATGGAATATAGGGAAGCGGGCACAGATACGCAGTATTTT
CASMEYREAGTDTQYF
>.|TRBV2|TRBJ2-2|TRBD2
TGTGCCAGCAGGGGGGGACTAGCGGGTAACACCGGGGAGCTGTTTTTT
CASRGGLAGNTGELFF
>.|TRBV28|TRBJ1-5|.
TGTGCCAGCAGTCATCGCCAGGGATTAAATCAGCCCCAGCATTTT
CASSHRQGLNQPQHF
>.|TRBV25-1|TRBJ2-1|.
TGTGCCAGCAGTGATGGAGGTAGCATCGATGAGCAGTTCTTC
CASSDGGSIDEQFF
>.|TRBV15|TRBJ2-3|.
TGTGCCACCAGCAGAGTAAACGAGGATACGCAGTATTTT
CATSRVNEDTQYF
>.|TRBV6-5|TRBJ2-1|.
TGTGCCAGCAGTTATCGGGGCCATGAGCAGTTCTTC
CASSYRGHEQFF
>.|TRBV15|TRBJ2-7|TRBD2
TGTGCCACCAGCTATAGCGGGAGCTCCTACGAGCAGTACTTC
CATSYSGSSYEQYF
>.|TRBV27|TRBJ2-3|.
TGTGCCAGCAGGAATAACGGAATTAGCACAGATACGCAGTATTTT
CASRNNGISTDTQYF
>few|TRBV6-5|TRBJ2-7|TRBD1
TGTGCCAGCAGTTACTCGTCGGGACAGAATACCTACGAGCAGTACTTC
CASSYSSGQNTYEQYF
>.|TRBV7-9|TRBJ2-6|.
TGTGCCAGCAGCTTAGGTTTCGGGAGCTCTGGGGCCAACGTCCTGACTTTC
CASSLGFGSSGANVLTF
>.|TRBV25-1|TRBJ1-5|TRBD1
TGTGCCAGCAGTGACACAGGGGGCAATCAGCCCCAGCATTTT
CASSDTGGNQPQHF
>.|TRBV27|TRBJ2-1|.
TGTGCCAGCAGTCTAACGACACCAATCAGGGGAGGGCCTAGGGACAATGAGCAGTTCTTC
CASSLTTPIRGGPRDNEQFF
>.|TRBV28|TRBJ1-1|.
TGTGCCAGCAGCCTACTTTTTGGAGGGGGTGCTGAAGCTTTCTTT
CASSLLFGGGAEAFF
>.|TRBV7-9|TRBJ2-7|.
TGTGCCAGCAGCTTAGCAGTCAGCGGTGACGAGCAGTACTTC
CASSLAVSGDEQYF
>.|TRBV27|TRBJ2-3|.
TGTGCCAGCAGTTTAATTAGCGCCCGCACAGATACGCAGTATTTT
CASSLISARTDTQYF
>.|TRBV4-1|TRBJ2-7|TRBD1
TGCGCCAGCAGCCAAGGGACAGGTCTGTACGAGCAGTACTTC
CASSQGTGLYEQYF
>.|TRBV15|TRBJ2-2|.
TGTGCCACCAGCAGAGATCATCAGATCCCGTCCGGGGAGCTGTTTTTT
CATSRDHQIPSGELFF
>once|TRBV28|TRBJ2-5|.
TGTGCCAGCAGTTTATTTGGATCCCAAGAGACCCAGTACTTC
CASSLFGSQETQYF
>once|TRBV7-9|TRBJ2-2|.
TGTGCCAGCACCCCCCCCGCCGGGGAGCTGTTTTTT
CASTPPAGELFF
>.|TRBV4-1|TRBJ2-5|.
TGCGCCAGCAGCCAACTGCTGGAAGAGACCCAGTACTTC
CASSQLLEETQYF
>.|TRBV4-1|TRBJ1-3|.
TGCGCCAGCAGCCAGAGAAAACCCGACACCATATATTTT
CASSQRKPDTIYF
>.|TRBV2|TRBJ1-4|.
TGTGCCAGCAGTTACACGGCTAATGAAAAACTGTTTTTT
CASSYTANEKLFF
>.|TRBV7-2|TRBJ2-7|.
TGTGCCAGCAGCTTAGCACAGGGTGGTCACGAGCAGTACTTC
CASSLAQGGHEQYF
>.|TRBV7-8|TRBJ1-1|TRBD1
TGTGCCAGCAGACCCAGACAGGGTATGAACACTGAAGCTTTCTTT
CASRPRQGMNTEAFF
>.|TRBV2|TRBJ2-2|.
TGTGCCAGCAGTGAACATACCGGGGAGCTGTTTTTT
CASSEHTGELFF
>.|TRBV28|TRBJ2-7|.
TGTGCCAGCAGTTTGGGATGGGTCCGCGAGCAGTACTTC
CASSLGWVREQYF
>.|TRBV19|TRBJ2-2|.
TGTGCCAGTGGAAAAAGTCCGGGGGCGCTTACCGGGGAGCTGTTTTTT
CASGKSPGALTGELFF
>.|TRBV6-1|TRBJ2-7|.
TGTGCCAGCAGTGGCGGCGTATACGAGCAGTACTTC
CASSGGVYEQYF
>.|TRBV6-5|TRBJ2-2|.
TGTGCCAGCAGTTATGGCAGAAACACCGGGGAGCTGTTTTTT
CASSYGRNTGELFF
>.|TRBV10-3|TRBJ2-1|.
TGTGCCATCGGGAGTGAGCAGTTCTTC
CAIGSEQFF
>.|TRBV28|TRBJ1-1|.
TGTGCCAGCAGACCTCCCGGCTTAGAGGGTGACACTGAAGCTTTCTTT
CASRPPGLEGDTEAFF
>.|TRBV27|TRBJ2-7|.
TGTGCCAGCAGTTTATCGTCCACCTCCTACGAGCAGTACTTC
CASSLSSTSYEQYF
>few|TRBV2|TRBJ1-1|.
TGTGCCAGCAGTGAAGAGCAGGGAATGAACACTGAAGCTTTCTTT
CASSEEQGMNTEAFF
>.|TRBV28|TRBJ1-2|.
TGTGCCAGCAGTGACCTCGTAGGGAGCGCTGGCTACACCTTC
CASSDLVGSAGYTF